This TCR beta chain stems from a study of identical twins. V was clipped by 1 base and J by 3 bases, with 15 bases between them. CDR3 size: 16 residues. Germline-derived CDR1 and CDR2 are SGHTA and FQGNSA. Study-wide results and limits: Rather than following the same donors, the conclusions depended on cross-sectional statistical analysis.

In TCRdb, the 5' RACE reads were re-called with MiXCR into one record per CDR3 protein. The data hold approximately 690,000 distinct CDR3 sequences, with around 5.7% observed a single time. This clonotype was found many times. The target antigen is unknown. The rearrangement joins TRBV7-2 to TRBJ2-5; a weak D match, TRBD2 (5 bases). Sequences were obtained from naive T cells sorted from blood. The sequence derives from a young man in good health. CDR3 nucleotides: TGTGCCAGCAGCTTAGGTCGGGGTCTAGCTAAAGAGACCCAGTACTTC. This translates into CASSLGRGLAKETQYF.